Sequencing of this TCR beta chain was carried out in a study of blood T cell repertoires in COVID-19 (dated by TCRdb to 2018 to 2021). Study-level background: ImmuneRACE Cohort 3 recovered participants were defined by two consecutive negative NP/OP PCR tests, healthcare professional clearance, or symptom resolution. The collaborator samples originated in the United States, Italy and Spain and spanned the acute and convalescent phases of COVID-19. The prospective study material was composed of cDNA or gDNA derived from T cells, B-cell-depleted T cells, or PBMCs. Subjects who had been exposed to COVID-19, were actively infected with it, or had recovered from it provided the deeply sampled blood TCRbeta repertoires that made up the dataset. The repertoires were released in a freely available public database meant as a resource for research on the immune response to SARS-CoV-2. The samples were drawn from two sources: the first 160 participants of the ongoing ImmuneRACE study, and 1,254 subjects contributed by 6 global collaborators. The sample metadata nearly always contained a de-identified subject ID, COVID-19 status, age in years and sex. Where available, HLA class I and class II types were taken from metadata supplied by the sample provider and were not determined by assay-based typing.

The study at large found these results: The amount of clinical and demographic metadata varied by source and participant and was provided uncurated.

Its CDR3 holds 16 amino acids, cysteine through phenylalanine. Just the 48-base CDR3 DNA is kept, in frame starting at base 1. At the junction V is shortened by 1 base and J by 4 bases; bases outside the gene matches: 7. The germline V gene provides CDR1 SGHTA and CDR2 FQGNSA. Participants in the prospective study were aged roughly 18 to 100 years, lived in 20 to 25 United States geographic areas, and enrolled through a virtual design. Cohort assignment in the prospective study relied on participant-reported clinical history from a screening survey and a study questionnaire. In the prospective study, whole blood, serum and a nasopharyngeal or oropharyngeal swab were collected from each participant by mobile phlebotomists. Participants in the prospective study had the option to provide additional blood draws and questionnaires over a roughly 2-month period. Blood samples from the prospective study were shipped frozen or at room temperature prior to DNA extraction.

The immunoSEQ Assay, a bias-controlled multiplex PCR, was used to amplify TCRbeta CDR3 regions from genomic DNA. Per the authors' processing: Nucleated cell counts per sample were estimated from amplification of reference gene primers within the assay. Sequence reads were collapsed and filtered to measure the absolute abundance of every unique TCRbeta CDR3 rearrangement. For each sample, productive Simpson clonality was calculated by taking the square root of Simpson's diversity index across productive rearrangements. In TCRdb, the immuneACCESS table is reduced to in-frame sequences with V and J assigned. These tables do not hold every clone; where another copy was compared, an unresolved V gene accounts for under half, and the others remain unexplained. V and J calls and clone size come straight from that table; D and trimming were deduced from the DNA. The sample table contains hundreds of thousands of clones; only one count was recorded for 88% of them. The ten largest clonotypes hold 2% to 2.5% of the sample.

A word on this clone: There is no known antigen for this receptor. Per-nucleotide qualities are absent, and no much larger clonotype sits a single base away.

The sequence joins TRBV7-2 to TRBJ1-3; TRBD1 agrees with 7 junctional bases. The sequence derives from a woman aged 55 to 70 in a cohort exposed to, infected with or recovered from COVID-19 (not recorded which). Sequences were obtained from PBMCs or T cells enriched from blood (not recorded which). The CDR3 sequence is CASSLVDREEGNTIYF. In nucleotide form, the sequence is TGTGCCAGCAGCTTAGTCGACAGGGAGGAGGGAAACACCATATATTTT.